These T cell receptor beta chains were read from a single sample in a study of cytomegalovirus exposure and HLA in healthy donors. TCRdb's copy holds only in-frame clones and misses some; the assay was immunoSEQ multiplex PCR. The repertoire includes roughly 110,000 clones, roughly 77% of them detected once, and 2.5% sits in the top ten. The sample taken for sequencing was PBMCs. The source is a man between 35 and 55 years old in good health and CMV-seronegative. CDR3s include the opening cysteine and the closing phenylalanine or tryptophan.

TRBJ1-5 TRBV5-8 CASSLGASSYSNQPQHF
TRBJ1-2 TRBV5-6 CASSFRDRDSLGYTF
TRBJ1-5 TRBV12-5 CASGLDGSQPQHF
TRBJ1-2 TRBV6-5 CASSSWTGGNYGYTF
TRBJ2-1 TRBV2 CASRDRGLAYNEQFF
TRBJ1-2 TRBV6-5 CASRERGSYGYTF
TRBJ1-5 TRBV18 CASSATGTNNQPQHF
TRBJ1-1 TRBV11-2 CASSIGRGPVDTEAFF
TRBJ2-5 TRBV4-1 CASSQVGGGAETQYF
TRBJ2-7 TRBV6-5 CASSTGGGSYEQYF
TRBJ1-1 TRBV6-1 CASSAETVNTEAFF
TRBJ2-5 TRBV7-6 CASSTQQGSRETQYF
TRBJ1-1 TRBV5-1 CASSLVGGIDTEAFF
TRBJ2-5 TRBV18 CASSPDRGGETQYF
TRBJ1-1 TRBV7-2 CASSFQTGRNTEAFF
TRBJ1-5 TRBV7-9 CASSLGQGRNQPQHF
TRBJ2-7 TRBV6-1 CASSELWSSYEQYF
TRBJ2-2 TRBV2 CASSDYDRGAGELFF
TRBJ2-7 TRBV2 CASSIQGYEQYF
TRBJ1-6 TRBV2 CASSWDSPSYNSPLHF